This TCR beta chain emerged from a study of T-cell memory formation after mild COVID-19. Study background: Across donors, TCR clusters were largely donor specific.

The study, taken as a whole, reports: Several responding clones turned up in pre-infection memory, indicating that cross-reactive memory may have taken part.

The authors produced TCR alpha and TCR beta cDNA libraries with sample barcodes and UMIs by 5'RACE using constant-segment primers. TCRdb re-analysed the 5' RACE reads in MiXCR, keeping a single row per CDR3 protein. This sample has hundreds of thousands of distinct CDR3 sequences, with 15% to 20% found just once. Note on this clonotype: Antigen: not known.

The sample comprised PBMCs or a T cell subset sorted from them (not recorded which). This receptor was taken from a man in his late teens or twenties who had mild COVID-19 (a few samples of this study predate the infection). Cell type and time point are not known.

The CDR3 sequence is CASSVGAGKEADTQYF. The CDR3 DNA is TGTGCCAGCAGCGTAGGGGCAGGGAAGGAAGCAGATACGCAGTATTTT. The chain combines TRBV9 with TRBJ2-3, with D possibly TRBD1 on 5 matching bases. V was trimmed by 0 bases and J by 4 bases, leaving 15 bases between them. Germline V gene data show CDR1 as SGDLS and CDR2 as YYNGEE. The CDR3 length is 16 residues.